The 3 T cell receptor beta chains reported below all come from one sample, sequenced in a study of cytomegalovirus exposure and HLA in healthy donors. The PCR employed 60 Vbeta primers together with 13 Jbeta primers. Libraries were prepared by immunoSEQ multiplex PCR; TCRdb keeps only in-frame clonotypes and omits some of them. Here the sample spans 150,000 to 160,000 clones, around 81% being singletons. Sequencing input: PBMCs. The receptors were sampled from a woman between 40 and 50 years old in good health and CMV-seropositive.

This clone is a singleton in its sample. The chain couples TRBV7-6 to TRBJ2-2; D is ambiguous. Trimming removed 5 bases at V and 6 bases at J, with 13 bases between. This CDR3 is built from 14 residues. Germline CDR1 and CDR2: SGHVS and FNYEAQ. CDR3 amino acids: CASSPHKSSGELFF. For the CDR3, the DNA is TGTGCCAGCAGCCCCCATAAAAGCTCCGGGGAGCTGTTTTTT.

The V call is TRBV2, the J call TRBJ2-5; 9 nucleotides align to TRBD2. Trimming cost V 8 bases and J 5 bases; bases outside gene matches: 3. Germline CDR1 is SNHLY and CDR2 is FYNNEI. The CDR3 runs to 12 residues. CDR3 in amino acids: CASAGGGETQYF. The CDR3 region has the DNA TGTGCCAGCGCGGGAGGGGGCGAGACCCAGTACTTC.

The rearrangement uses TRBV5-6 and TRBJ2-3; 8 nucleotides align to TRBD2. The V and J ends lost 4 bases and 11 bases, in that order; junction bases with no gene match: 15. Germline CDR1 SGHDT, CDR2 YYEEEE. The CDR3 contains 15 residues. The CDR3 protein is CASSLVGESGSRQYF. As DNA, the CDR3 is TGTGCCAGCAGCCTGGTGGGGGAAAGCGGGAGTCGGCAGTATTTT.